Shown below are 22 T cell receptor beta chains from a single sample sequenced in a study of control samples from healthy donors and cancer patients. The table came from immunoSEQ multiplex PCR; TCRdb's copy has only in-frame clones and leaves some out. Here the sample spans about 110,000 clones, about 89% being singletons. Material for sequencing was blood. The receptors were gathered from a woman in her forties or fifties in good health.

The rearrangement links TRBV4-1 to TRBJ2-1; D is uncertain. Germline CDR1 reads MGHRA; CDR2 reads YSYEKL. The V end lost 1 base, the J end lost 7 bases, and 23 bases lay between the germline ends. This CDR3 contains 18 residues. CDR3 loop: CASSQVFGSAPTSNEQFF. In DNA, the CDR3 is TGCGCCAGCAGCCAAGTATTTGGGTCTGCCCCCACGTCGAATGAGCAGTTCTTC.

The CDR3 spells CASVLGVNGDTQYF. In DNA form, the CDR3 reads TGTGCCTCAGTACTAGGGGTTAATGGAGATACGCAGTATTTT. J is TRBJ2-3 and V is TRBV2, with D perhaps TRBD1 or TRBD2 (5 bases each). The CDR3 is 14 amino acids. V gave up 11 bases and J gave up 5 bases, with 20 bases separating them. Germline V CDR1 and CDR2: SNHLY, FYNNEI.

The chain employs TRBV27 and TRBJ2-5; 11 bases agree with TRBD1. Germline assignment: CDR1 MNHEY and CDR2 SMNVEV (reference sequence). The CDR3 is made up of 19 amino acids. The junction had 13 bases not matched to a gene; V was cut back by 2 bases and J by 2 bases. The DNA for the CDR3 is TGTGCCAGCAGTTTAGAGGGTCCTAGGGGGACAGGGGGGCAAGAGACCCAGTACTTC. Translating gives CASSLEGPRGTGGQETQYF.

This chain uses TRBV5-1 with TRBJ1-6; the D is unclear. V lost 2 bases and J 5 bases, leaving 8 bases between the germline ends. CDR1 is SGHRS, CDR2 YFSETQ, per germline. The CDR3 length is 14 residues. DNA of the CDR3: TGCGCCAGCAGCTTCCGGGGAGATAATTCACCCCTCCACTTT. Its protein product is CASSFRGDNSPLHF.

The CDR3 spells CASSLGDRGERAKNIQYF. CDR3 coding DNA: TGTGCCAGCAGCTTGGGCGACAGGGGTGAGCGGGCAAAAAACATTCAGTACTTC. The chain recombines TRBV5-5 with TRBJ2-4; TRBD1 agrees at 8 bases. The CDR3 contains 18 residues. J was trimmed by 4 bases and V by 0 bases; bases with no gene match: 12. Germline V CDR1 and CDR2: SGHKS, YYEKEE (reference sequence).

This CDR3 is CASSLVNSGAHEQYF. CDR3 in DNA: TGTGCCAGCAGCTTAGTGAATAGCGGGGCCCACGAGCAGTACTTC. The chain couples TRBV7-8 to TRBJ2-7, with TRBD2 matching over 8 bases. Trimming removed 1 base from V and 5 bases from J; junction bases left unmatched: 7. From germline, CDR1 is SGHVS and CDR2 FQNEAQ. This CDR3 comprises 15 residues.

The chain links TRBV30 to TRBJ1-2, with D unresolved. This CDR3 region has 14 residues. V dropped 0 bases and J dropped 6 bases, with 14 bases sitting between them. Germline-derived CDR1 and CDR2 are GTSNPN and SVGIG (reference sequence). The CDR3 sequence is CAWSVGRGSHGYTF. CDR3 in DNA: TGTGCCTGGAGTGTTGGACGGGGATCCCATGGCTACACCTTC.

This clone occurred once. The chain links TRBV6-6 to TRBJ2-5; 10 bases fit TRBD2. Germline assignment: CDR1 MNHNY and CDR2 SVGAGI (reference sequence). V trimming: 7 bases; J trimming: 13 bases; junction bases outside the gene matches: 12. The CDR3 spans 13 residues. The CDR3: CASIRTSGAPVYF. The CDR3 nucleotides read TGTGCCAGCATTAGGACTAGCGGTGCCCCGGTGTACTTC.

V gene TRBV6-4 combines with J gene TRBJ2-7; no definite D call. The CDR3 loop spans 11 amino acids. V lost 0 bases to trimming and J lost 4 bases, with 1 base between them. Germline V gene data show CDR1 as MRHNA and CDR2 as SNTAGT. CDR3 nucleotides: TGTGCCAGCAGTGACTCATACGAGCAGTACGTC. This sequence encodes CASSDSYEQYV.

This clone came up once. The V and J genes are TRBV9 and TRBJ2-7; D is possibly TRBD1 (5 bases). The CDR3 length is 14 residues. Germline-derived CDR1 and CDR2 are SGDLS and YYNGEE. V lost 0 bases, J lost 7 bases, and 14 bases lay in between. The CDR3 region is CASSVAPGSGEQYF. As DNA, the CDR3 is TGTGCCAGCAGCGTAGCCCCAGGGTCGGGTGAGCAGTACTTC.

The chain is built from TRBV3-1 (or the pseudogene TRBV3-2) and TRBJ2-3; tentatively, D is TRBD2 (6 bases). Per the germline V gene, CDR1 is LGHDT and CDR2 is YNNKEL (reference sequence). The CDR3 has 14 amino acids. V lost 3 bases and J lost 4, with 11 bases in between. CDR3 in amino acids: CASSQQRRADTQYF. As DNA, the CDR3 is TGTGCCAGCAGCCAGCAAAGGAGGGCAGATACGCAGTATTTT.

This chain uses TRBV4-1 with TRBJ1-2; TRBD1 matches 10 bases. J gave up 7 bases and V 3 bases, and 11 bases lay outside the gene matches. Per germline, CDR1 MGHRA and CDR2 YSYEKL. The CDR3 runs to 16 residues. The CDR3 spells CASSQMGQGSFRGYTF. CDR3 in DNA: TGCGCCAGCAGCCAGATGGGACAGGGGTCCTTTCGTGGCTACACCTTC.

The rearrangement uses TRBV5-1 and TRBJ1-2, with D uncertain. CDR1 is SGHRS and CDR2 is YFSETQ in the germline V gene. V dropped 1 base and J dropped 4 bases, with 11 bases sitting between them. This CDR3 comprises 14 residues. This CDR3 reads CASSLLDPTYGYTF. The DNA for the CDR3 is TGCGCCAGCAGCTTGCTGGACCCGACCTATGGCTACACCTTC.

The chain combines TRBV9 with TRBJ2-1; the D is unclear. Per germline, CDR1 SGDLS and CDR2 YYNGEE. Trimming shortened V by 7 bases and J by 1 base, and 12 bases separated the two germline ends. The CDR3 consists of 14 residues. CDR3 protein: CASGYFGSYNEQFF. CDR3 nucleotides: TGTGCCAGCGGTTACTTCGGGTCCTACAATGAGCAGTTCTTC.

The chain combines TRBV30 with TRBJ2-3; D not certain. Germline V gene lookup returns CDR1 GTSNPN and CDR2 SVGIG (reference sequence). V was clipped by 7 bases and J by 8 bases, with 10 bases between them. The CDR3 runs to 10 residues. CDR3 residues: CASQRVTQYF. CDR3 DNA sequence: TGTGCCTCTCAACGCGTTACGCAGTATTTT.

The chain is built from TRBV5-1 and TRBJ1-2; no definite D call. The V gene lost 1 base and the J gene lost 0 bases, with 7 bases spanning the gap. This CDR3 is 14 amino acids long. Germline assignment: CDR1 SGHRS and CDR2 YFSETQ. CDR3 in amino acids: CASSLLQPNYGYTF. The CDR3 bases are TGCGCCAGCAGCTTGCTACAACCTAACTATGGCTACACCTTC.

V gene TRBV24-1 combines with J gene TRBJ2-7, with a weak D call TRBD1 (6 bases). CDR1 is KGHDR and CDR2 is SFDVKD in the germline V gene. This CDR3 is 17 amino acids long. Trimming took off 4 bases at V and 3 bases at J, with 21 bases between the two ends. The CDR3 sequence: CATSDRGTSNLSYEQYV. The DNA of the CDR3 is TGTGCCACCAGTGACCGAGGGACATCAAACTTAAGCTACGAGCAGTACGTC.

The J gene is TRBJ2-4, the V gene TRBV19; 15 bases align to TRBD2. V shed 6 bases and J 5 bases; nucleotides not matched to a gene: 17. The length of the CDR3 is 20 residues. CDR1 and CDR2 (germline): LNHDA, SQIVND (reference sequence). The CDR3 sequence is CASRLGWTSGRAELENIQYF. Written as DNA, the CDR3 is TGTGCCAGTAGGCTGGGCTGGACTAGCGGGAGGGCCGAGTTGGAAAACATTCAGTACTTC.

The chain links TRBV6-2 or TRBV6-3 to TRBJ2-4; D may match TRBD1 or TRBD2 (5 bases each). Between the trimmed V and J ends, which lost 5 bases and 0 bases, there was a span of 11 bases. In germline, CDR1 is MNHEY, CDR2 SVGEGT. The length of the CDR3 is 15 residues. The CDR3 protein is CASSREGLAKNIQYF. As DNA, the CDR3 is TGTGCCAGCAGTCGCGAGGGGCTAGCCAAAAACATTCAGTACTTC.

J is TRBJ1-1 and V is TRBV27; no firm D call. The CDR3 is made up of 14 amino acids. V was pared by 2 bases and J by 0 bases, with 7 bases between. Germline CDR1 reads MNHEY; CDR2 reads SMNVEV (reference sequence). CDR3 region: CASSLANLNTEAFF. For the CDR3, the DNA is TGTGCCAGCAGTTTAGCAAACCTGAACACTGAAGCTTTCTTT.

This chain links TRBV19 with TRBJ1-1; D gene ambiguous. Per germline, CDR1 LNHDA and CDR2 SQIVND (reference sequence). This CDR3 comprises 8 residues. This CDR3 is CSNTEAFF. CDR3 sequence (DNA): TGTTCAAACACTGAAGCTTTCTTT. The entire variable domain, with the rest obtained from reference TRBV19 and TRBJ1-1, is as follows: DGGITQSPKYLFRKEGQNVTLSCEQNLNHDAMYWYRQDPGQGLRLIYYSQIVNDFQKGDIAEGYSVSREKKESFPLTVTSAQKNPTAFYLCSNTEAFFGQGTRLTVV.

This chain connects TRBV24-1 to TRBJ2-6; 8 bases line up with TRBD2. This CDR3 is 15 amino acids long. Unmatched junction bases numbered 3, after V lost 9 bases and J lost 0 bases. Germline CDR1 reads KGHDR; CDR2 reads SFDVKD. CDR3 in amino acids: CATRGGNSGANVLTF. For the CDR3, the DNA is TGTGCCACCCGGGGGGGAAACTCTGGGGCCAACGTCCTGACTTTC.